Listed below are T cell receptor beta chains from one sample, sequenced in a study of cytomegalovirus exposure and HLA in healthy donors. Data came from immunoSEQ multiplex PCR; TCRdb stores just in-frame clones and leaves some out. The table includes approximately 130,000 clones, roughly 90% detected once. Input material: PBMCs. The origin of the receptors is a woman under 30 in good health and CMV-seronegative. Both conserved end residues are part of each CDR3. Some rows mark clone size as missing; the rest say once, few, many or name a class of expanded clone.

clone_size,v_call,cdr3_aa
-,TRBV28,CASSQPQGAKTEAFF
-,TRBV4-3,CASSRRTGVDEQFF
-,TRBV5-1,CASSLAPAGGTDTQYF
-,TRBV6-6,CASSYSRQKPTEAFF
-,TRBV10-2,CASSSQATNQPQHF
once,TRBV2,CASRRDSNTGELFF
-,TRBV18,CASQLGTVMNTEAFF
-,TRBV7-6,CASTPLRDNEQFF
once,TRBV19,CASSADRASYEQYF
few,TRBV29-1,CSKRQGRTGANVLTF
-,TRBV25-1,CASSELEGVINEQYF
-,TRBV7-8,CASSLGDRVKEKLFF
-,TRBV5-1,CASSAVGQGGTEAFF
-,TRBV5-1,CASSTKTGGLADTQYF
-,TRBV5-8,CASSRATGFYEQYF
-,TRBV18,CASSRDYPGEPQNEQFF
-,TRBV7-8,CASSLWAGNTGEQYF
-,TRBV2,CASRGGPGNTIYF
-,TRBV10-1,CASSDDGTKDEQYF
-,TRBV5-1,CASSPDIGQKRGPRQPQHF
-,TRBV27,CASRTADTQYF
-,TRBV30,CAWSRGGETQYF
-,TRBV6-5,CASSYSQYTGELFF
-,TRBV7-8,CASSLLPGLAGYEQFF
-,TRBV7-7,CASSPRLVTEYNEQFF
-,TRBV9,CASSPFGTSPDEQFF
-,TRBV11-2,CASSLGQGADTEAFF
-,TRBV18,CASSRDYEQYF
-,TRBV28,CASSLSLFGDNYVEKLFF
-,TRBV19,CASSTYQRGRIGTQYF
-,TRBV4-1,CASRGLAALSGTGELFF
-,TRBV7-2,CASSLAGLSSGNTIYF
-,TRBV30,CAWTLGQGGAPLHF
-,TRBV6-5,CASSSTGPSGYGYTF
once,TRBV10-1,CASSPRDRGGINYGYTF
-,TRBV29-1,CSFGDSRYEQYF
-,TRBV11-2,CASSLGTSGGAYNEQFF
few,TRBV6-5,CASSYSRQGALGPQHF
-,TRBV18,CASSPIGQFNQPQHF
-,TRBV5-3,CARSLMGQGAQPQHF
-,TRBV7-2,CASSPGTGTGHREQYF
-,TRBV9,CASSVGRGGYNEQFF
-,TRBV27,CASSSLGVGEAGELFF
-,TRBV5-1,CASSLSPGNYEQYF
-,TRBV9,CASSVDPTGANVLTF
-,TRBV29-1,CSVEELAGAQNEQFF
-,TRBV2,CASSFDRGEQYF
-,TRBV4-1,CASSQVTTGKSYGYTF
-,TRBV5-4,CASSIGTGGNTEAFF